One and the same sample provided the 22 T cell receptor beta chains below, sequenced in a study of radiation and T cells in renal cell carcinoma. Assay used: immunoSEQ multiplex PCR; TCRdb lists only in-frame clones, some missing. The table records around 16,000 clones, around 60% of them present only once. The treatment denotes: treatment-naive control, cytoreductive nephrectomy. The sample was tumor tissue, taken from a patient whose treatment was nephrectomy without radiotherapy. These receptors were taken from a man in his forties or fifties with renal cell carcinoma.

This rearrangement joins TRBV10-2 to TRBJ1-2; D is possibly TRBD1 (5 bases). The germline gives CDR1 WSHSY, CDR2 SAAADI. V was pared by 2 bases and J by 4 bases, with 8 bases between. CDR3 size: 13 residues. The CDR3 DNA reads as TGCGCCAGCAGTGAGGTTCAGGGCTATGGCTACACCTTC. It is translated as CASSEVQGYGYTF.

This clone was seen more than once but under ten times. This rearrangement joins TRBV9 to TRBJ1-2; tentatively, D is TRBD1 (5 bases). CDR1 is SGDLS, CDR2 YYNGEE, per germline. V was shortened by 3 bases and J by 2 bases, with 5 bases between the two germline ends. The CDR3 runs 12 residues. The CDR3 reads CASSGQNYGYTF. CDR3 bases: TGTGCCAGCAGCGGACAGAACTATGGCTACACCTTC.

This chain links TRBV7-3 with TRBJ2-7; 7 positions match TRBD1. The V segment lost 4 bases and the J segment 2 bases; nucleotides outside the gene matches: 2. The CDR3 has 13 residues. The V gene's germline CDR1 is SGHTA and CDR2 FQGTGA. Here the CDR3 reads CASSWDSTYEQYF. The CDR3 bases are TGTGCCAGCAGCTGGGACAGCACCTACGAGCAGTACTTC.

This clone was counted between two and nine times. The gene calls are TRBV7-2 and TRBJ2-7, with 8 bases aligning to TRBD2. After removal of 6 bases from V and 0 bases from J, the junction contained 10 bases not matched to a gene. Germline lookup yields CDR1 SGHTA and CDR2 FQGNSA. This CDR3 is built from 16 residues. In DNA form, the CDR3 reads TGTGCCAGCAGTTCGATTTCGACTAGCGCCTCCTACGAGCAGTACTTC. Protein sequence: CASSSISTSASYEQYF.

The chain carries TRBV5-6 and TRBJ2-3; TRBD2 matches 14 bases. This CDR3 region has 17 residues. V was clipped by 1 base and J by 3 bases; unmatched bases: 4. The germline V gene has CDR1 SGHDT and CDR2 YYEEEE. CDR3 DNA sequence: TGTGCCAGCAGCTTGCTCAGACTAGCGGGAGGGACAGATACGCAGTATTTT. This encodes CASSLLRLAGGTDTQYF.

CDR3 sequence (DNA): TGTGCCTGGATAAAGGAGGGGAATGAGCAGTTCTTC. Its translation is CAWIKEGNEQFF. The chain carries TRBV30 and TRBJ2-1; D perhaps matches TRBD2 (6 bases). The germline V gene encodes CDR1 GTSNPN and CDR2 SVGIG (reference sequence). The CDR3 is made up of 12 amino acids. Trimming removed 4 bases at V and 7 bases at J, with 11 bases between.

V gene TRBV27 combines with J gene TRBJ2-1; 10 nucleotides agree with TRBD2. The CDR3 sequence is 16 residues long. In germline, CDR1 is MNHEY, CDR2 SMNVEV (reference sequence). V shed 5 bases, J shed 3 bases, and the junction held 7 bases outside the gene matches. This CDR3 reads CASSPSPSGGYNEQFF. Written as DNA, the CDR3 is TGTGCCAGCAGTCCCTCTCCTAGCGGGGGCTACAATGAGCAGTTCTTC.

This chain joins TRBV4-3 and TRBJ1-2; D unresolved. This CDR3 is built from 15 residues. CDR1 and CDR2 (germline): LGHNA, YSLEER. The V and J ends lost 1 base and 6 bases respectively, with 15 bases between them. CDR3 in amino acids: CASSQVFGEADGYTF. DNA of the CDR3: TGCGCCAGCAGCCAAGTTTTCGGGGAAGCGGATGGCTACACCTTC.

This chain connects TRBV5-1 to TRBJ2-2; no clear D gene. V gave up 4 bases and J gave up 4 bases, with 8 bases separating them. Germline CDR1 SGHRS, CDR2 YFSETQ. The length of the CDR3 is 13 residues. The CDR3 DNA reads as TGCGCCAGCAGCCAGAAAATCACCGGGGAGCTGTTTTTT. It yields the protein CASSQKITGELFF.

V gene TRBV5-1 combines with J gene TRBJ2-5; 11 bases are shared with TRBD2. The CDR3 has 19 amino acids. Losses at the gene ends were 4 bases for V and 2 bases for J; bases not matched to a gene: 16. CDR1 SGHRS and CDR2 YFSETQ come from the germline V gene. The CDR3 nucleotides are TGCGCCAGCAGCGCGAAAGTTTTACTAGCGGGAGTAGGGCAAGAGACCCAGTACTTC. Protein product: CASSAKVLLAGVGQETQYF.

This clone was observed a few times. At one end the junction does not follow the germline gene, possibly because of a read error. V and J are TRBV11-2 and TRBJ2-7, with D maybe TRBD1 (5 bases). This CDR3 is 11 amino acids long. Germline V gene data show CDR1 as SGHAT and CDR2 as FQNNGV. For the CDR3, the DNA is TGTGCCAGCAGCTTAGGGGCCCAGGGTCACTTC. It yields the protein CASSLGAQGHF.

The chain uses TRBV28 and TRBJ2-3; 7 bases map to TRBD1. The CDR3 is made up of 15 amino acids. V shed 5 bases and J 2 bases; nucleotides not matched to a gene: 7. Germline assignment: CDR1 MDHEN and CDR2 SYDVKM. CDR3 amino acids: CASSLQGPPTDTQYF. CDR3 DNA sequence: TGTGCCAGCAGTCTACAGGGGCCCCCCACAGATACGCAGTATTTT.

This clone was seen a few times. The DNA for the CDR3 is TGTGCCAGCAGCTTGGACCAGGGACTCAATCAGCCCCAGCATTTT. Amino acids: CASSLDQGLNQPQHF. The chain employs TRBV4-2 and TRBJ1-5; D may be TRBD1 (5 bases). Germline CDR1 reads LGHNA; CDR2 reads YNFKEQ. The ends were cut back, 5 bases at V and 3 bases at J, with 14 bases in the middle. The CDR3 is 15 amino acids.

The rearrangement uses TRBV7-9 and TRBJ2-7; D is undetermined. The CDR3 totals 17 residues. Trimming removed 2 bases at V and 3 bases at J, with 20 bases between. Germline-derived CDR1 and CDR2 are SEHNR and FQNEAQ (reference sequence). CDR3 sequence: CASSLLQSASPYYEQYF. The CDR3 DNA follows: TGTGCCAGCAGCTTACTACAGTCTGCCTCCCCGTACTACGAGCAGTACTTC.

The chain joins TRBV19 to TRBJ2-3; D unresolved. V dropped 0 bases and J dropped 1 base, with 5 bases sitting between them. This CDR3 spans 14 amino acids. Germline-derived CDR1 and CDR2 are LNHDA and SQIVND (reference sequence). The DNA of the CDR3 is TGTGCCAGTAGTATAGATCGTGGCACAGATACGCAGTATTTT. Its protein product is CASSIDRGTDTQYF.

This clone showed up just a few times. The gene calls are TRBV7-9 and TRBJ2-5; TRBD2 aligns across 10 bases. Germline CDR1 and CDR2: SEHNR and FQNEAQ (reference sequence). J was trimmed by 5 bases and V by 3 bases; bases with no gene match: 9. The CDR3 spans 16 residues. This CDR3 reads CASSFQTSGARETQYF. The CDR3 region has the DNA TGTGCCAGCAGCTTCCAAACTAGCGGGGCTAGGGAGACCCAGTACTTC.

The V call is TRBV5-4, the J call TRBJ2-7, with a possible D match to TRBD1 (5 bases). The CDR3 spans 12 residues. Trimming shortened V by 4 bases and J by 7 bases, and 12 bases separated the two germline ends. In germline, CDR1 is SGHNT, CDR2 YYREEE (reference sequence). CDR3 in amino acids: CASSIGAIEQYF. In DNA, the CDR3 is TGTGCCAGCAGCATAGGGGCGATTGAGCAGTACTTC.

The gene calls are TRBV6-1 and TRBJ2-7, with 8 bases that match TRBD2. Germline CDR1 MNHNS, CDR2 SASEGT. V lost 1 base and J lost 3; bases outside the gene matches: 14. The length of the CDR3 is 18 residues. As DNA, the CDR3 is TGTGCCAGCAGTGAAGTCCGGCTTCGGGGACTAGAGTACTACGAGCAGTACTTC. Its protein is CASSEVRLRGLEYYEQYF.

DNA for the CDR3: TGTGCCAGCCGGAGGCTAGTCGAAGCGGGGTACAATGAGCAGTTCTTC. Translated, it gives CASRRLVEAGYNEQFF. The chain recombines TRBV27 with TRBJ2-1; 7 bases line up with TRBD2. Germline lookup yields CDR1 MNHEY and CDR2 SMNVEV (reference sequence). There are 16 residues in the CDR3. V lost 8 bases, J lost 4 bases, and 14 bases stayed unmatched.

The table lists this clone with a count of one. The chain uses TRBV6-6 and TRBJ1-2, with 8 bases fitting TRBD1. Trimming cost V 7 bases and J 6 bases; bases outside gene matches: 13. The CDR3 extends over 15 amino acids. The germline V gene encodes CDR1 MNHNY and CDR2 SVGAGI (reference sequence). The CDR3 loop is CASIIFPGGWDGYTF. The CDR3 bases are TGTGCCAGCATTATATTCCCAGGGGGCTGGGATGGCTACACCTTC.

The rearrangement links TRBV23-1 to TRBJ1-5; no clear D. TRBV23-1 is an ORF; its function is uncertain. This CDR3 comprises 18 residues. V lost 4 bases, J lost 0 bases, and 19 bases lay in between. CDR3 protein: CASSPRSPPFFSNQPQHF. The DNA of the CDR3 is TGCGCCAGCAGTCCGAGGTCCCCCCCCTTTTTTAGCAATCAGCCCCAGCATTTT.

This chain joins TRBV21-1 and TRBJ2-7; TRBD2, the D gene given by the table, was not confirmed from the DNA. TRBV21-1 is noted as a pseudogene. The length of the CDR3 is 17 residues. The CDR3 is CASSKDVGGRRLYEQYF. In nucleotides, the CDR3 is TGTGCCAGCAGCAAAGATGTCGGGGGGCGCAGATTGTACGAGCAGTACTTC.